This T cell receptor (beta chain) originates from a study of T-cell memory formation after mild COVID-19. The overall study: Largely, the TCR clusters proved donor specific.

This clonotype appeared a few times. The V end lost 1 base, the J end lost 4 bases, and 13 bases lay between the germline ends. This CDR3 spans 15 amino acids. Germline CDR1 MDHEN, CDR2 SYDVKM. With constant-segment primers, 5'RACE yielded cDNA libraries of TCR alpha and TCR beta that carried sample barcodes and UMIs. TCRdb redid the calling of the 5' RACE reads with MiXCR, one entry per CDR3 protein. The repertoire includes about 400,000 distinct CDR3 sequences, approximately 19% of them detected once, and 20% to 25% sits in the top ten. The sequence derives from a man younger than 35 who had mild COVID-19 (a few samples of this study predate the infection). Cell type and time point are not known. Sequenced: PBMCs or a T cell subset sorted from them (not recorded which). V gene TRBV28 combines with J gene TRBJ1-2, with a tentative D call TRBD1 (5 bases). The CDR3 DNA reads TGTGCCAGCAGTTTATCGGCGGGGGGGGTCTATGGCTACACCTTC. Translated, it gives CASSLSAGGVYGYTF.